This T cell receptor beta chain was identified during a study of blood T cell repertoires in COVID-19. Study in general: The study drew acute and convalescent COVID-19 samples from the United States, Italy and Spain. T cells, B-cell-depleted T cells, or PBMCs provided the cDNA or gDNA that served as material.

Only one count was recorded for this clone. Per the study methods: Researchers report that nucleated cell counts were estimated from reference gene primer amplification. Assay used: immunoSEQ multiplex PCR; TCRdb lists only in-frame clones, some missing. V and J calls and clone size come straight from that table; D and trimming were deduced from the DNA. The sample consists of 130,000 to 150,000 clones, around 79% of them appearing once. This CDR3 spans 17 amino acids. Trimming cost V 4 bases and J 4 bases, with 20 bases left between them. Germline values: CDR1 LNHDA, CDR2 SQIVND (reference sequence).

The chain combines TRBV19 with TRBJ1-5; the D gene is possibly TRBD1 (5 bases). The specimen sequenced was peripheral blood. This TCR came from a man in his fifties or sixties with active or convalescent COVID-19. For the CDR3, the DNA is TGTGCCAGTAGTACACAGACAGCGACCAGAGTAAATCAGCCCCAGCATTTT. This translates into CASSTQTATRVNQPQHF.